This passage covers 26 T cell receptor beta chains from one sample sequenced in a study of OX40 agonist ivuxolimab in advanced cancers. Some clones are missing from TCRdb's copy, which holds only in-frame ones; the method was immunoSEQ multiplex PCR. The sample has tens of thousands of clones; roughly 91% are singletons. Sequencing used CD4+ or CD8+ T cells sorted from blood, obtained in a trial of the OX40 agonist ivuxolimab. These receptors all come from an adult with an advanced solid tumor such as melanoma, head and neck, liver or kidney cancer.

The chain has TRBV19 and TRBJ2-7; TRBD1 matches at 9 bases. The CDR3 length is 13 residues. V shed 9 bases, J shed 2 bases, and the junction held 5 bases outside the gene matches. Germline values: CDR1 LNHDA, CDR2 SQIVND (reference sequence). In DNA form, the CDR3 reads TGTGCCAGATTTGGACAGGGGCCCTACGAGCAGTACTTC. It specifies CARFGQGPYEQYF.

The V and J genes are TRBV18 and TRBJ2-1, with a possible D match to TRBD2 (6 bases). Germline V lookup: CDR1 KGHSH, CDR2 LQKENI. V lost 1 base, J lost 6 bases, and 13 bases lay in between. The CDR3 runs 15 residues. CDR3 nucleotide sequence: TGTGCCAGCTCACCACTTAGCGGTACCCCCAATGAGCAGTTCTTC. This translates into CASSPLSGTPNEQFF.

The CDR3 sequence: CASSLDSFFQPQHF. The CDR3 DNA reads TGTGCCAGCAGCTTAGACAGCTTTTTTCAGCCCCAGCATTTT. The rearrangement links TRBV7-2 to TRBJ1-5; D is unresolved. The V end was cut by 1 base, the J end by 6 bases, with 10 bases between. Germline V gene data show CDR1 as SGHTA and CDR2 as FQGNSA. The CDR3 contains 14 residues.

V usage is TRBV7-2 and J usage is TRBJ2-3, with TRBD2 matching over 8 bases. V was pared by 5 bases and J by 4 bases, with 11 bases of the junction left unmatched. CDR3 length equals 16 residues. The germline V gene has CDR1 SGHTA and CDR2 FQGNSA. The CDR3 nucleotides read TGTGCCAGCAGCAAACAACTACGGGAGGGCGCAGATACGCAGTATTTT. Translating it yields CASSKQLREGADTQYF.

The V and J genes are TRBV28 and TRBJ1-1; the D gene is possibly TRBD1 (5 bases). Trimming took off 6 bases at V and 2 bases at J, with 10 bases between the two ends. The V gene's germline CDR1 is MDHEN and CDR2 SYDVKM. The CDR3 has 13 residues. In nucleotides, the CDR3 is TGTGCCAGCAGGATTGGGGCTAACACTGAAGCTTTCTTT. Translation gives CASRIGANTEAFF.

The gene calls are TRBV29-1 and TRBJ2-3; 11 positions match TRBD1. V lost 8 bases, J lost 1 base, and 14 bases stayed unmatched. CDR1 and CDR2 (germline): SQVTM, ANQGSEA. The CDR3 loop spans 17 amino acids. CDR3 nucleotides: TGCAGCACAACCGGGACAGGGGGAGTACTCCGCACAGATACGCAGTATTTT. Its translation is CSTTGTGGVLRTDTQYF.

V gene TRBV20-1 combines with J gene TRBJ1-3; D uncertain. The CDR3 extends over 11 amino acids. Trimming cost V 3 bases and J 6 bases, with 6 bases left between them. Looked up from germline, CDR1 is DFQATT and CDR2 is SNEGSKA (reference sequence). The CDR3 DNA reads TGCAGTGCTAGCAAATCAAACACCATATATTTT. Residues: CSASKSNTIYF.

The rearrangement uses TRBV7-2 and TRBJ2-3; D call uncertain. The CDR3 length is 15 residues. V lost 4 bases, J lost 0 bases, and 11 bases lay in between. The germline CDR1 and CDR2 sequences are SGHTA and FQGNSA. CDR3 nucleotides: TGTGCCAGCAGCTCGGGTAGCAGAAGCACAGATACGCAGTATTTT. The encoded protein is CASSSGSRSTDTQYF.

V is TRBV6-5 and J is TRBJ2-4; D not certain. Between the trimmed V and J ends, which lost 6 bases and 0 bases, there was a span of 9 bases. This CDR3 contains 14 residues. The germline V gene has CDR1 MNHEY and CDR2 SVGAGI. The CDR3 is CASRPSVAKNIQYF. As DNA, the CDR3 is TGTGCCAGCAGGCCCTCGGTAGCCAAAAACATTCAGTACTTC.

For the CDR3, the DNA is TGTGCCAGTACCCTGGACAGGGGACGCAATCAGCCCCAGCATTTT. Protein sequence: CASTLDRGRNQPQHF. The chain has TRBV19 and TRBJ1-5; 9 nucleotides align to TRBD1. This CDR3 contains 15 residues. V lost 7 bases to trimming and J lost 2 bases; unmatched junction nucleotides: 6. Germline-derived CDR1 and CDR2 are LNHDA and SQIVND (reference sequence).

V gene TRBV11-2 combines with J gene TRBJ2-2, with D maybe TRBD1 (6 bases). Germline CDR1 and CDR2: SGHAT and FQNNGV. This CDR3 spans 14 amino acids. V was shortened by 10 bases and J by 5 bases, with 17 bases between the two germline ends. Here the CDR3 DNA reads TGTGCCACTTCGAACAGGGTTGCGACCGGGGAGCTGTTTTTT. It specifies CATSNRVATGELFF.

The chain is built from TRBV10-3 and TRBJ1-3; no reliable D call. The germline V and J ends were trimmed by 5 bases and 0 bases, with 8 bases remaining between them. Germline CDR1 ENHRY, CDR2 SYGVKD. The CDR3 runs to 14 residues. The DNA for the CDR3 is TGTGCCATCAGTACGGGGAACTCTGGAAACACCATATATTTT. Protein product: CAISTGNSGNTIYF.

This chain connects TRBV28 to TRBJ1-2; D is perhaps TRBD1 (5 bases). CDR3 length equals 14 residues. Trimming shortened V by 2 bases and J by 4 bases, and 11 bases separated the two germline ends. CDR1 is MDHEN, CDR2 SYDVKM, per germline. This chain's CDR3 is CASSLRQGSYGYTF. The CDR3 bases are TGTGCCAGCAGTTTACGTCAGGGTTCCTATGGCTACACCTTC.

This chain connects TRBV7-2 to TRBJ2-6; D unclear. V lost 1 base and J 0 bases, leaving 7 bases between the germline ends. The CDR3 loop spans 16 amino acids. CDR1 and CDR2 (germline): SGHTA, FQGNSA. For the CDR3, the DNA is TGTGCCAGCAGCTTAGAAACAGCCTCTGGGGCCAACGTCCTGACTTTC. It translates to CASSLETASGANVLTF.

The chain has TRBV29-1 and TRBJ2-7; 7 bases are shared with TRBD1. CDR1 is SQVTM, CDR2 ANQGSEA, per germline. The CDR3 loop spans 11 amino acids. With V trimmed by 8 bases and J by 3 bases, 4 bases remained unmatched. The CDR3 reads CSFGTVYEQYF. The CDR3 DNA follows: TGCAGCTTTGGGACAGTCTACGAGCAGTACTTC.

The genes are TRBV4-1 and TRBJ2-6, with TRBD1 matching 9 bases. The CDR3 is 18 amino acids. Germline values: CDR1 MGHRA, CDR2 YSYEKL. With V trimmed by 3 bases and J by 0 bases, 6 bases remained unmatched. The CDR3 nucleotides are TGCGCCAGCAGCCAGCCGGGACAGGGAGGCTCTGGGGCCAACGTCCTGACTTTC. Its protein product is CASSQPGQGGSGANVLTF.

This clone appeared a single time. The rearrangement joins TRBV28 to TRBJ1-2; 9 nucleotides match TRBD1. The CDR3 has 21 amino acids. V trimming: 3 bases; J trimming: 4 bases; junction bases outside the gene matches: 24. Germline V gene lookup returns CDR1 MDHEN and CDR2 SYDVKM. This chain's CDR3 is CASSFRRDRARKDEPFYGYTF. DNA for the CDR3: TGTGCCAGCAGTTTTCGTAGGGACAGGGCGAGGAAGGACGAACCCTTCTATGGCTACACCTTC.

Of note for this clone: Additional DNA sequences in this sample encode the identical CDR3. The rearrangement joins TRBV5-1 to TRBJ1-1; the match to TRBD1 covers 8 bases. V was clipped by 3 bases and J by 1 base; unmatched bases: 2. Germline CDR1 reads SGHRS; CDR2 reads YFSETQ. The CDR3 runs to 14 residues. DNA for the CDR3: TGCGCCAGCAGCTCCACAGGGGGGAACACTGAAGCTTTCTTT. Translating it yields CASSSTGGNTEAFF. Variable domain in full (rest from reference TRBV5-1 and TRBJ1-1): KAGVTQTPRYLIKTRGQQVTLSCSPISGHRSVSWYQQTPGQGLQFLFEYFSETQRNKGNFPGRFSGRQFSNSRSEMNVSTLELGDSALYLCASSSTGGNTEAFFGQGTRLTVV.

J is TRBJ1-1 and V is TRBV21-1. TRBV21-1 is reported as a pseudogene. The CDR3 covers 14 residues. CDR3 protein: CASTNGRLNTEAFF. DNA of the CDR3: TGTGCCAGCACCAACGGGCGTTTGAACACTGAAGCTTTCTTT.

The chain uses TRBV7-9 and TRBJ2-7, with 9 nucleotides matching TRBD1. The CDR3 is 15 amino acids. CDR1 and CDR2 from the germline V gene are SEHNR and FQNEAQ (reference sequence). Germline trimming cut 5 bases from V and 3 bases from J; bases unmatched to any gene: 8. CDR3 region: CASSEDRGISYEQYF. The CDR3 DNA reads TGTGCCAGCAGCGAGGACAGGGGAATTAGCTACGAGCAGTACTTC.

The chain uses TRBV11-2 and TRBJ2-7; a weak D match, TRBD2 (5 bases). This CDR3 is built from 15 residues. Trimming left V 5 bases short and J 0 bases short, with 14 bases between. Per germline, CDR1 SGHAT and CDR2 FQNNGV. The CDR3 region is CASSTRRHPSYEQYF. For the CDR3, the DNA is TGTGCCAGCAGCACTAGGCGTCACCCCTCCTACGAGCAGTACTTC.

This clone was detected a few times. The CDR3 bases are TGTGCCAGCAGTACCGTAGGTGCGGCCCAGCATTTT. The encoded protein is CASSTVGAAQHF. The chain uses TRBV6-5 and TRBJ1-5; D is uncertain. The CDR3 runs to 12 residues. The germline V gene encodes CDR1 MNHEY and CDR2 SVGAGI. The V gene lost 5 bases and the J gene lost 11 bases, with 13 bases spanning the gap.

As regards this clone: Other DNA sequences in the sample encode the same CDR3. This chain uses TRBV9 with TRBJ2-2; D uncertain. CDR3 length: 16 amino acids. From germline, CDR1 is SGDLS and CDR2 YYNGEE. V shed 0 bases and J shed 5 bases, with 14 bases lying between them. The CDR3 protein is CASSVGNTGGTGELFF. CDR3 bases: TGTGCCAGCAGCGTAGGGAATACCGGTGGGACCGGGGAGCTGTTTTTT. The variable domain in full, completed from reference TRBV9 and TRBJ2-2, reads DSGVTQTPKHLITATGQRVTLRCSPRSGDLSVYWYQQSLDQGLQFLIQYYNGEERAKGNILERFSAQQFPDLHSELNLSSLELGDSALYFCASSVGNTGGTGELFFGEGSRLTVL.

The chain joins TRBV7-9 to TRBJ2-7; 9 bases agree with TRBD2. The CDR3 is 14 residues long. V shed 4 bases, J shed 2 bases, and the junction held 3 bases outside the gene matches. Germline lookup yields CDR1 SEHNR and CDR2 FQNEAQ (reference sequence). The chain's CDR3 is CASSSTSGTYEQYF. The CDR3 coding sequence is TGTGCCAGCAGCTCGACTAGCGGAACCTACGAGCAGTACTTC.

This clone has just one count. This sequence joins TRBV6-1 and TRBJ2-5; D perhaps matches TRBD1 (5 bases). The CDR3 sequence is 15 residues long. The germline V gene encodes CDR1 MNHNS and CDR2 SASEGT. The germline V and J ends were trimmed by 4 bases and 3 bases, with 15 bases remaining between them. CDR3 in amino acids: CASSVSRDLKETQYF. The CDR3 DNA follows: TGTGCCAGCAGTGTAAGCAGGGATCTCAAAGAGACCCAGTACTTC.

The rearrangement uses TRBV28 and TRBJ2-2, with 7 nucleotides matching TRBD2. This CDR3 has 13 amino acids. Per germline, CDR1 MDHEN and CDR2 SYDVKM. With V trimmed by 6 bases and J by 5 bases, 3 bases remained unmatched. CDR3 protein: CASRGGLTGELFF. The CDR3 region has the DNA TGTGCCAGCAGGGGAGGGCTTACCGGGGAGCTGTTTTTT.